A selection of T cell receptor beta chains follows, all from one sample in a study of CXCR3-negative and CXCR3-positive naive CD8 T cells. Using the 5' RACE reads, TCRdb records one entry per CDR3 protein without DNA. Reported are around 63,000 distinct CDR3 sequences; the ten largest clones contain around 4.9%. Sequenced sample: naive CXCR3+ CD8+ T cells from blood. Source of these receptors: a human donor in good health. Some clones in this sample may be carry-over from other donors' samples. Both conserved end residues are part of each CDR3.

V	J	CDR3
TRBV29-1	TRBJ2-2	CSVELGLAAPRGELFF
TRBV6-1	TRBJ2-3	CASTELAGGAPDTQYF
TRBV2	TRBJ2-7	CASRTPETFSYEQYF
TRBV7-2	TRBJ1-6	CASNRQDGVEPLHF
TRBV7-2	TRBJ2-5	CASSFPRGPPHQETQYF
TRBV28	TRBJ2-7	CASRKKVETASYEQYF
TRBV7-9	TRBJ1-4	CASSASGQDLFF
TRBV7-9	TRBJ2-5	CASSPPGTSQETQYF
TRBV29-1	TRBJ1-5	CSTGDSSGGQPQHF
TRBV7-8	TRBJ1-2	CASSTYGYLGLYGYTF
TRBV7-9	TRBJ2-7	CASSLIEGTGEQYF
TRBV7-9	TRBJ1-1	CASSMGTGIDTEAFF
TRBV12-3/TRBV12-4	TRBJ2-5	CASRRGAQETQYF
TRBV20-1	TRBJ1-2	CSARDRDYGYTF
TRBV7-9	TRBJ2-5	CASSRRESLAQETQYF
TRBV20-1	TRBJ2-7	CSAERDTAYEQYF
TRBV29-1	TRBJ2-1	CSALGTGSSYNEQFF
TRBV9	TRBJ2-2	CASSPAKEGLAGTPWNTGELFF
TRBV3-1	TRBJ2-1	CASSQETSAYNEQFF
TRBV20-1	TRBJ2-1	CSARVGLADNEQFF
TRBV7-9	TRBJ2-5	CASSVTGGAETQYF
TRBV6-2/TRBV6-3	TRBJ1-5	CASSPIPGNQPQHF
TRBV12-3/TRBV12-4	TRBJ1-5	CASTVTGGVQPQHF
TRBV29-1	TRBJ2-7	CSARGERTYEQYF
TRBV12-3/TRBV12-4	TRBJ2-3	CASSLAGGFADTQYF
TRBV5-1	TRBJ1-1	CASSLWTGGVTEAFF
TRBV10-3	TRBJ2-7	CAISDTWVATPAYEQYF
TRBV7-9	TRBJ1-1	CASSLVVGEWGYAEAFF
TRBV20-1	TRBJ1-1	CSARDDRGNTEAFF
TRBV14	TRBJ2-7	CASSQDGPYEQYF
TRBV12-3/TRBV12-4	TRBJ2-7	CASSLTAEQYF
TRBV7-6	TRBJ1-1	CASSRGRNTEAFF
TRBV20-1	TRBJ2-7	CSASPGQGYEQYF